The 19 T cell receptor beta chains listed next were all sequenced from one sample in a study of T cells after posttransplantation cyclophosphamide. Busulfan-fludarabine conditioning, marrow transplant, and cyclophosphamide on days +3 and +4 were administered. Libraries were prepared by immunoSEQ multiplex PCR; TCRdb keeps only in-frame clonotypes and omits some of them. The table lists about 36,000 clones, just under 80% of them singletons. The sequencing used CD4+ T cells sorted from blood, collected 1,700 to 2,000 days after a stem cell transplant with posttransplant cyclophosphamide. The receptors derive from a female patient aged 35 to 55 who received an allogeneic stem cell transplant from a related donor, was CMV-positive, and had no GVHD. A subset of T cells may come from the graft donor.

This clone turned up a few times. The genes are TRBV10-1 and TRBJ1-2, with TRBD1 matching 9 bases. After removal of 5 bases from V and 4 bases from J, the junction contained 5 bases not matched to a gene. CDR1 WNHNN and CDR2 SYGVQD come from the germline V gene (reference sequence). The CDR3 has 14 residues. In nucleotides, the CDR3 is TGCGCCAGCAGTACGACAGGGGGAGTCTATGGCTACACCTTC. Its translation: CASSTTGGVYGYTF.

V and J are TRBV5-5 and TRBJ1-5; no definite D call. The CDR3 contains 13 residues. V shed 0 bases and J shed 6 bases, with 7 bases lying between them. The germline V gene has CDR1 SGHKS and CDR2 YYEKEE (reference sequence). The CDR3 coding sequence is TGTGCCAGCAGCTTGGGTGGCCGTCAGCCCCAGCATTTT. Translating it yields CASSLGGRQPQHF.

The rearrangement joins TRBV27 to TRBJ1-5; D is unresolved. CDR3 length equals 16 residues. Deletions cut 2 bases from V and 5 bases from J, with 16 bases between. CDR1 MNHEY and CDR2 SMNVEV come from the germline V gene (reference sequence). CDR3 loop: CASSLEGRSSYQPQHF. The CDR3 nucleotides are TGTGCCAGCAGTTTAGAGGGCAGATCCTCCTATCAGCCCCAGCATTTT.

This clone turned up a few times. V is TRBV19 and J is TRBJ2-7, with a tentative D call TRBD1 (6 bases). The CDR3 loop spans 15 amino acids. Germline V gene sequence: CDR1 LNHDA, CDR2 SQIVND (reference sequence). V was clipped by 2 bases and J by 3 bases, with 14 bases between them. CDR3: CASSITPGQHYEQYF. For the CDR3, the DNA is TGTGCCAGTAGTATAACCCCAGGACAGCACTACGAGCAGTACTTC.

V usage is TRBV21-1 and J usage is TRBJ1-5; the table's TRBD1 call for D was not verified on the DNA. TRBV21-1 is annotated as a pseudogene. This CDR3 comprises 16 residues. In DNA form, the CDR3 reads TGTGCCAGCAGCAAAAAGGGGGACAGGAACAATCAGCCCCAGCATTTT. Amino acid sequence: CASSKKGDRNNQPQHF.

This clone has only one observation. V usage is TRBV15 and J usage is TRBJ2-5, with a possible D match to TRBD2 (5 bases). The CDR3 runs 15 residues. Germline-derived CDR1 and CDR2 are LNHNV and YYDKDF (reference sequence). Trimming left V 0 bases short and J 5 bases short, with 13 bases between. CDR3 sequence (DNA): TGTGCCACCAGCAGAGAGAGGGAGAGGGTTGAGACCCAGTACTTC. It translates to CATSRERERVETQYF.

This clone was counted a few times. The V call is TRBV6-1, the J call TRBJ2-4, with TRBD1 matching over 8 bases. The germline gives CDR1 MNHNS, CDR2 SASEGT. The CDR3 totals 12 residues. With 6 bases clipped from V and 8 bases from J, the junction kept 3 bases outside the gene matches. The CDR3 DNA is TGTGCCAGCAGGCTACAGGGGGACATTCAGTACTTC. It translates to CASRLQGDIQYF.

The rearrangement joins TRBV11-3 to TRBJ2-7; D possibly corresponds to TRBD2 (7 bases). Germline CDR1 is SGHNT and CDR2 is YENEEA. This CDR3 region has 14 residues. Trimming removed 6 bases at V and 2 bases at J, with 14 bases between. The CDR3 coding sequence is TGTGCCAGCAGTCCGGGGGGCAGACCCTACGAGCAGTACTTC. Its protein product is CASSPGGRPYEQYF.

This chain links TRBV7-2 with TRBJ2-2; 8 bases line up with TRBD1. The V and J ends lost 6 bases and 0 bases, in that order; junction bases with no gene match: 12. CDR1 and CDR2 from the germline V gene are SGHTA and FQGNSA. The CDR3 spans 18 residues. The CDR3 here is CASRLNPTGAANTGELFF. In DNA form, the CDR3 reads TGTGCCAGCAGACTGAACCCGACAGGGGCCGCGAACACCGGGGAGCTGTTTTTT.

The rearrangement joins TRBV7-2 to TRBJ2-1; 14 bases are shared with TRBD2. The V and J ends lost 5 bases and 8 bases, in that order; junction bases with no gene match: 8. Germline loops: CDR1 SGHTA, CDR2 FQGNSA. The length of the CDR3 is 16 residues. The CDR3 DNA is TGTGCCAGCAGCACCGGACTAGCGGGGGGCGTCGATGAGCAGTTCTTC. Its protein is CASSTGLAGGVDEQFF.

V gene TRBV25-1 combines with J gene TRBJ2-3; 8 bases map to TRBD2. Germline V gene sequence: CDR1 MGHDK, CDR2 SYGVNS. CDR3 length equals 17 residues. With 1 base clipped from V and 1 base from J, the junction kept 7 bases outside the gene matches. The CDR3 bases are TGTGCCAGCAGTGAATCAGTAGCGGGGTCAGGCACAGATACGCAGTATTTT. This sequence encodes CASSESVAGSGTDTQYF.

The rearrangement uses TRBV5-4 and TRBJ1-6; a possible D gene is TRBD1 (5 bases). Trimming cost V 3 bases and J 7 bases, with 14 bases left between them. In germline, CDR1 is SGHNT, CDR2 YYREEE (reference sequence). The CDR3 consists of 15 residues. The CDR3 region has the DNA TGTGCCAGCAGCTCGTCGCCAGGGCAGAATTCACCCCTCCACTTT. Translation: CASSSSPGQNSPLHF.

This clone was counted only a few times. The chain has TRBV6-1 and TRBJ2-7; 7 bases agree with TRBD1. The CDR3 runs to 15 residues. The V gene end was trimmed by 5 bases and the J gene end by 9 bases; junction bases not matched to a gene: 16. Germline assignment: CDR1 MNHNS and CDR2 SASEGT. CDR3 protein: CASSPRQGEQLGQYF. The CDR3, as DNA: TGTGCCAGCAGTCCACGACAGGGAGAACAGTTGGGGCAGTACTTC.

The DNA for the CDR3 is TGTGCCAGCAGCTTGTTCAGCGGGGGGGGCCAAGAGACCCAGTACTTC. Residues: CASSLFSGGGQETQYF. This chain connects TRBV5-6 to TRBJ2-5, with 10 nucleotides matching TRBD2. Germline assignment: CDR1 SGHDT and CDR2 YYEEEE. With V trimmed by 1 base and J by 1 base, 4 bases remained unmatched. The CDR3 has 16 residues. The entire variable domain, with the rest obtained from reference TRBV5-6 and TRBJ2-5, is as follows: DAGVTQSPTHLIKTRGQQVTLRCSPKSGHDTVSWYQQALGQGPQFIFQYYEEEERQRGNFPDRFSGHQFPNYSSELNVNALLLGDSALYLCASSLFSGGGQETQYFGPGTRLLVL.

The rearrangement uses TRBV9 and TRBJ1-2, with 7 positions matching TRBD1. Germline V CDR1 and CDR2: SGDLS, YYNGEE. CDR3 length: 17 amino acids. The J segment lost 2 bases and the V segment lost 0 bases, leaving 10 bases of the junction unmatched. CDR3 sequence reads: CASSVGATGALNYGYTF. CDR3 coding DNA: TGTGCCAGCAGCGTAGGGGCAACAGGGGCCCTGAACTATGGCTACACCTTC.

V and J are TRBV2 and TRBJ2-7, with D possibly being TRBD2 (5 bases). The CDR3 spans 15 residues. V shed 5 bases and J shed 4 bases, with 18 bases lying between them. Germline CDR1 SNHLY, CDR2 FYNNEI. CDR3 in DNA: TGTGCCAGCAGTTCCACCGGGAAAACGGCTTACGAGCAGTACTTC. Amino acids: CASSSTGKTAYEQYF.

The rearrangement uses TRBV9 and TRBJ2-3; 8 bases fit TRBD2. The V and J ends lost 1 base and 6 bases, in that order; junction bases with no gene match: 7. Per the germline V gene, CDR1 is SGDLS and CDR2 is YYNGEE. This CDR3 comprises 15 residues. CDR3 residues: CASSVSGGGMDTQYF. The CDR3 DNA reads TGTGCCAGCAGCGTAAGCGGGGGTGGAATGGATACGCAGTATTTT. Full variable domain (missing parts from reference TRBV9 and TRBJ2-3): DSGVTQTPKHLITATGQRVTLRCSPRSGDLSVYWYQQSLDQGLQFLIQYYNGEERAKGNILERFSAQQFPDLHSELNLSSLELGDSALYFCASSVSGGGMDTQYFGPGTRLTVL.

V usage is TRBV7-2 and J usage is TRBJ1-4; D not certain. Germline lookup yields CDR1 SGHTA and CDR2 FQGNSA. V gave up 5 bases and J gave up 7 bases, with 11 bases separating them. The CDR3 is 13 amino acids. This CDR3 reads CASSLVGPEKLFF. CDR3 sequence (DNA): TGTGCCAGCAGCCTCGTTGGCCCTGAAAAACTGTTTTTT.

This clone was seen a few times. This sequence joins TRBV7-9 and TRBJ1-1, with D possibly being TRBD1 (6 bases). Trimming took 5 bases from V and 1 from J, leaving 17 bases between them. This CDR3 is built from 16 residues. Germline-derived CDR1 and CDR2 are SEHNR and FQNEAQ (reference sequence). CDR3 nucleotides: TGTGCCAGCAGCCCCAAGGGGGGGTTCCAGAACACTGAAGCTTTCTTT. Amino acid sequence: CASSPKGGFQNTEAFF.